This T cell receptor (beta chain) was recorded in a study of blood T cell repertoires in COVID-19. The V gene end was trimmed by 4 bases and the J gene end by 4 bases; junction bases not matched to a gene: 11. CDR3 length equals 17 residues. The V gene's germline CDR1 is LNHDA and CDR2 SQIVND (reference sequence). Sequencing used immunoSEQ multiplex PCR; TCRdb keeps in-frame clones, though not all of them. The sample gives about 100,000 clones, about 78% of which show up once; 9.8% is in the top ten. Specimen: peripheral blood. The rearrangement links TRBV19 to TRBJ2-1, with TRBD2 matching 9 bases. This receptor was taken from a man aged 60-69 years with active or convalescent COVID-19. CDR3 nucleotide sequence: TGTGCCAGTAGTAGTAAACCGGGACTAGCTATATACAATGAGCAGTTCTTC. Protein sequence: CASSSKPGLAIYNEQFF.